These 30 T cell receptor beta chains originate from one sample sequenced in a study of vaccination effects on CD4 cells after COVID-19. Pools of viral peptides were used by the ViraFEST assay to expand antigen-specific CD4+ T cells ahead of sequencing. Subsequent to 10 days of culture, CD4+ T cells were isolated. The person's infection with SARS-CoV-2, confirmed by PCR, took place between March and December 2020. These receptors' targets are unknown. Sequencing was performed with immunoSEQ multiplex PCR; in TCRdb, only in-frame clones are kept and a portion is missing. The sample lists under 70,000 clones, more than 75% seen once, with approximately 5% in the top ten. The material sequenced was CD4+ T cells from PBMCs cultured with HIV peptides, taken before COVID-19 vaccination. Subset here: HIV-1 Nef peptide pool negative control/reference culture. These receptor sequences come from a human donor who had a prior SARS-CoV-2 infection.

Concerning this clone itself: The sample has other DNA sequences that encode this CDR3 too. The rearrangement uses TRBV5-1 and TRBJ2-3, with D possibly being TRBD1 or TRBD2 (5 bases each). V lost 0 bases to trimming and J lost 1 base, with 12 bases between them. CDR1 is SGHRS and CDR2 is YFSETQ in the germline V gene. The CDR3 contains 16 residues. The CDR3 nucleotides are TGCGCCAGCAGCTTGGGAGGGACCAGAGGCACAGATACGCAGTATTTT. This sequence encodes CASSLGGTRGTDTQYF.

The CDR3 coding sequence is TGTGCCAGCCAGGGTTCGGCTGGAAACACCATATATTTT. Encoded protein: CASQGSAGNTIYF. The chain is built from TRBV2 and TRBJ1-3, with D perhaps TRBD1 (5 bases). The germline gives CDR1 SNHLY, CDR2 FYNNEI. The germline V and J ends were trimmed by 8 bases and 2 bases, with 10 bases remaining between them. The CDR3 has 13 residues.

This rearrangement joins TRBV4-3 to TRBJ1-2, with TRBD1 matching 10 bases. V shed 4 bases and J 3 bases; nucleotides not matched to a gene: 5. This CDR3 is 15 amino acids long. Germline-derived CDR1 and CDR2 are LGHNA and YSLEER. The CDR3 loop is CASSPGQGDYYGYTF. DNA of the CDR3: TGCGCCAGCAGCCCTGGACAGGGGGACTACTATGGCTACACCTTC.

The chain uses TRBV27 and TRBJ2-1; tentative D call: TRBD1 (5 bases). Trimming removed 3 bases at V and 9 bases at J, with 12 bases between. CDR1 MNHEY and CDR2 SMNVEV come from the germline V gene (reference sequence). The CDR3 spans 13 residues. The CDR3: CASSFNGHGEQFF. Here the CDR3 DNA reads TGTGCCAGCAGTTTTAATGGACACGGTGAGCAGTTCTTC.

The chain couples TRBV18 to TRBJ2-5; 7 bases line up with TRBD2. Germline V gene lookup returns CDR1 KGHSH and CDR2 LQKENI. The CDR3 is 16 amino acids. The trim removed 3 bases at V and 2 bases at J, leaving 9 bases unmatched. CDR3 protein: CASSPREAAQQETQYF. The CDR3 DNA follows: TGTGCCAGCTCACCCCGGGAGGCAGCCCAACAAGAGACCCAGTACTTC.

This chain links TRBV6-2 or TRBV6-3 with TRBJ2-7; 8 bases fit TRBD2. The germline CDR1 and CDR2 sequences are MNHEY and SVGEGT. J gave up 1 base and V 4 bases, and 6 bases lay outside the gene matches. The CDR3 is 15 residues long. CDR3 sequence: CASSLRGGPSYEQYF. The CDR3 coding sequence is TGTGCCAGCAGTTTACGCGGGGGGCCATCCTACGAGCAGTACTTC.

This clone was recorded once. The CDR3 spells CASSLAGVPTYEQYF. The CDR3 nucleotides read TGTGCCAGCAGCTTAGCGGGGGTACCAACCTACGAGCAGTACTTC. This chain connects TRBV7-3 to TRBJ2-7; 7 positions match TRBD2. CDR1 is SGHTA, CDR2 FQGTGA, per germline. The CDR3 totals 15 residues. J gave up 2 bases and V 2 bases, and 6 bases lay outside the gene matches.

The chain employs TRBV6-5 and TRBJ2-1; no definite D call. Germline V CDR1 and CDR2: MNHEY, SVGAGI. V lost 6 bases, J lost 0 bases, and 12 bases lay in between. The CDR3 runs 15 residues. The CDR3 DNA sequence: TGTGCCAGCAGGTGGACGGAGAGCTCCTACAATGAGCAGTTCTTC. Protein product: CASRWTESSYNEQFF.

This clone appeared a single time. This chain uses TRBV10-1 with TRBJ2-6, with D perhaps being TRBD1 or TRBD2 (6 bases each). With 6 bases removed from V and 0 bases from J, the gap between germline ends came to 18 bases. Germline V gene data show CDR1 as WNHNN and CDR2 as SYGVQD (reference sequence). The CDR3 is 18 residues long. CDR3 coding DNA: TGCGCCAGCAGCGGGACTGGGACATCATTCTCTGGGGCCAACGTCCTGACTTTC. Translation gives CASSGTGTSFSGANVLTF.

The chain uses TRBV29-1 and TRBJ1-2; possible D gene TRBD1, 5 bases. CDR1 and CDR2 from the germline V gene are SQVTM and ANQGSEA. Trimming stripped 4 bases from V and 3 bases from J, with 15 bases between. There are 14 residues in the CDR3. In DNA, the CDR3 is TGCAGCGTTGGGTTGTCTGGGGGAGACTATGGCTACACCTTC. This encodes CSVGLSGGDYGYTF. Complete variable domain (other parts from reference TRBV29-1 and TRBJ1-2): SAVISQKPSRDICQRGTSLTIQCQVDSQVTMMFWYRQQPGQSLTLIATANQGSEATYESGFVIDKFPISRPNLTFSTLTVSNMSPEDSSIYLCSVGLSGGDYGYTFGSGTRLTVV.

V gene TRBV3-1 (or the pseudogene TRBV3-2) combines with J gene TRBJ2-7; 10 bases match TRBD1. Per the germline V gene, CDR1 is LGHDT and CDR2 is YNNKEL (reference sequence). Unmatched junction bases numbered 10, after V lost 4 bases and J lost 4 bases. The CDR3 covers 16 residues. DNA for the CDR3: TGTGCCAGCAGCCCGTATACAGGGACAGGGGTATACGAGCAGTACTTC. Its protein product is CASSPYTGTGVYEQYF.

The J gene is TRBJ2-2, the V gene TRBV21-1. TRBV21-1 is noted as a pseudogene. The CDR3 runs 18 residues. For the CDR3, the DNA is TGTGCCAGCAGCAAAGATTATCCGGGCTTTCTCCCTAGCGGGGAGCTGTTTTTT. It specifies CASSKDYPGFLPSGELFF.

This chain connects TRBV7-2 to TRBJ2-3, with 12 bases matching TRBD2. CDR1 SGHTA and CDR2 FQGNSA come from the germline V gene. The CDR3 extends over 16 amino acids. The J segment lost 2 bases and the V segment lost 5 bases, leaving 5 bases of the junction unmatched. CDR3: CASSERTSGITDTQYF. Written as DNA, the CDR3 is TGTGCCAGCAGCGAAAGGACTAGCGGGATCACAGATACGCAGTATTTT. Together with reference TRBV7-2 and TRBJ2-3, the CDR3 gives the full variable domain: GAGVSQSPSNKVTEKGKDVELRCDPISGHTALYWYRQSLGQGLEFLIYFQGNSAPDKSGLPSDRFSAERTGGSVSTLTIQRTQQEDSAVYLCASSERTSGITDTQYFGPGTRLTVL.

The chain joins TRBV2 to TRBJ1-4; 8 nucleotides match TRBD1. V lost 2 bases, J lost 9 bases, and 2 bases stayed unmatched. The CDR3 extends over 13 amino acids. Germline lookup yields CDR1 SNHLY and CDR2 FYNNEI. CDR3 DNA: TGTGCCAGCAGTGAAAGGGACAGGAAAAAACTGTTTTTT. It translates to CASSERDRKKLFF.

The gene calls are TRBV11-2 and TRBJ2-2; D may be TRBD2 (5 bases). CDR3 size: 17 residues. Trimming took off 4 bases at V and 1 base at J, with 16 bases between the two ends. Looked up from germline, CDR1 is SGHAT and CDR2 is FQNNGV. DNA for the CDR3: TGTGCCAGCAGCTGGCTGCCAACTAGTCAGAACACCGGGGAGCTGTTTTTT. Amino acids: CASSWLPTSQNTGELFF.

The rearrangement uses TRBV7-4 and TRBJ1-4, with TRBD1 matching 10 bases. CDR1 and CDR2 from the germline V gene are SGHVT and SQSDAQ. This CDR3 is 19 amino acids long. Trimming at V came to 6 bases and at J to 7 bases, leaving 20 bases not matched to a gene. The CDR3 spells CASSYNRDRGYGRSEKLFF. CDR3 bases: TGTGCCAGCAGTTATAACCGGGACAGGGGATATGGGCGTAGTGAAAAACTGTTTTTT.

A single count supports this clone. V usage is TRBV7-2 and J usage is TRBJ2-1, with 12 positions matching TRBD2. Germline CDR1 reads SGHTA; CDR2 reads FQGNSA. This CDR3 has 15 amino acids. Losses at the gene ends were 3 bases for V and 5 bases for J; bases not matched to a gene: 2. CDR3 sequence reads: CASSFGLAGNNEQFF. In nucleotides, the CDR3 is TGTGCCAGCAGCTTCGGACTAGCGGGGAACAATGAGCAGTTCTTC.

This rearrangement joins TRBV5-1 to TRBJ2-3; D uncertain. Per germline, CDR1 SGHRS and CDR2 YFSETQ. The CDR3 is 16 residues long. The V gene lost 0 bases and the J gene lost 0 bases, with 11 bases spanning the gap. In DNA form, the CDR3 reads TGCGCCAGCAGCTTGGGGAGTAGCCTGAGCACAGATACGCAGTATTTT. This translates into CASSLGSSLSTDTQYF.

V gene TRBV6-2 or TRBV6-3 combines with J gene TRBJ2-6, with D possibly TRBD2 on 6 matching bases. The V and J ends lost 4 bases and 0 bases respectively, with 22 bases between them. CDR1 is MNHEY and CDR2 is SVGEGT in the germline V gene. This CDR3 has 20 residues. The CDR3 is CASSSRGNGRLLSGANVLTF. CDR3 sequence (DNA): TGTGCCAGCAGTTCGCGAGGGAATGGGAGGCTGCTCTCTGGGGCCAACGTCCTGACTTTC.

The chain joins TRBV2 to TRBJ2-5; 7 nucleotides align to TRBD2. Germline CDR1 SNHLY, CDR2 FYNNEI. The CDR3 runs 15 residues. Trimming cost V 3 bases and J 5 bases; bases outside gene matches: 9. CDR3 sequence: CASSDYDGGGETQYF. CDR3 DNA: TGTGCCAGCAGTGATTACGACGGCGGGGGTGAGACCCAGTACTTC.

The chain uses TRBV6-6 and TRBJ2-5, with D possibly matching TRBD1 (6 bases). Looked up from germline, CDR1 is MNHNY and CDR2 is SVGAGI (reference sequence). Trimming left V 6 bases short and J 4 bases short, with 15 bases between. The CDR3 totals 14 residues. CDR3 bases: TGTGCCAGCAGATTACAGGGAATACCAGAGACCCAGTACTTC. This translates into CASRLQGIPETQYF.

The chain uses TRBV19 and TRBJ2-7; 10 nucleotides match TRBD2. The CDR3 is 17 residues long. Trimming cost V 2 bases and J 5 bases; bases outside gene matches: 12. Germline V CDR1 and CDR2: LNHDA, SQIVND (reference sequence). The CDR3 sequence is CASSIRPSGGLFHEQYF. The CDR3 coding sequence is TGTGCCAGTAGTATACGGCCTAGCGGGGGTCTTTTCCACGAGCAGTACTTC.

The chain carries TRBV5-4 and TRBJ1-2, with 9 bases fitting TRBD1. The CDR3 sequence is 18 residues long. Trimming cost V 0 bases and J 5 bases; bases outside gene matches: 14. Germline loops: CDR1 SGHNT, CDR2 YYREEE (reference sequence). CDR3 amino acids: CASSLGRDRDLRGYGYTF. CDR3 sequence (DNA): TGTGCCAGCAGCTTGGGCCGGGACAGGGACCTAAGGGGGTATGGCTACACCTTC.

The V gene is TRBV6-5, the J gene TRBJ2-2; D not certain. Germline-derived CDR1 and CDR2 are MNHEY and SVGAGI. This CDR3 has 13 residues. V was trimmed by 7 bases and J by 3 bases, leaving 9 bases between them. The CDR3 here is CASTSVYTGELFF. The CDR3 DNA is TGTGCCAGCACCTCTGTATACACCGGGGAGCTGTTTTTT.

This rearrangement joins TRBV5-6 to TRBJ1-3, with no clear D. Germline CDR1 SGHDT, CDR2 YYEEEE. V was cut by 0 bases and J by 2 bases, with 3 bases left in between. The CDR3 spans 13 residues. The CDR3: CASSLVAGNTIYF. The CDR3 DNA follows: TGTGCCAGCAGCTTGGTCGCTGGAAACACCATATATTTT.

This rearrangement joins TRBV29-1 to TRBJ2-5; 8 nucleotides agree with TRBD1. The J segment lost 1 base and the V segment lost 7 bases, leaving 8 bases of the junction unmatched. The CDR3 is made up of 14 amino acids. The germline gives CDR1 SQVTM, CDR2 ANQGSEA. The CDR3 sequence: CSGTGIWGQETQYF. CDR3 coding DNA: TGCAGCGGGACAGGGATCTGGGGCCAAGAGACCCAGTACTTC.

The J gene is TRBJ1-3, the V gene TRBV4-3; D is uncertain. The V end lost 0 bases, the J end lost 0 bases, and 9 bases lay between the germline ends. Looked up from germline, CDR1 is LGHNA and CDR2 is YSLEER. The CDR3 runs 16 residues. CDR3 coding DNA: TGCGCCAGCAGCCAAGATCGGGAAATCTCTGGAAACACCATATATTTT. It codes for CASSQDREISGNTIYF.

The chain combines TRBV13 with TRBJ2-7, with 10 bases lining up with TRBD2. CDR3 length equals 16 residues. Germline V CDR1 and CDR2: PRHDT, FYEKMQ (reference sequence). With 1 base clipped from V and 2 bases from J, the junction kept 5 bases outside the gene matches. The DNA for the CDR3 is TGTGCCAGCAGCTTAGTGGCTAGCGGGGGCCCCTACGAGCAGTACTTC. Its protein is CASSLVASGGPYEQYF.

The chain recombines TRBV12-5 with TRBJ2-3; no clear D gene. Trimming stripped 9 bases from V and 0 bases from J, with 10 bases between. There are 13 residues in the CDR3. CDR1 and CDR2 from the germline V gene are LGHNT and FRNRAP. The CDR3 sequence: CASETRSTDTQYF. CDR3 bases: TGTGCTAGCGAGACACGGAGCACAGATACGCAGTATTTT.

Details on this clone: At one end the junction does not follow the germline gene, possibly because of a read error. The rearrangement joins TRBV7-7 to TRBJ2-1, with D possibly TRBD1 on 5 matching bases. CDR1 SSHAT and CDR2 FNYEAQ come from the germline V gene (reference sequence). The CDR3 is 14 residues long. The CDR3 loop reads CASSRQFLDNEQFF. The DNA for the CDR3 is TGTGCTAGCAGCCGACAGTTCTTGGACAATGAGCAGTTCTTC.